The present T cell receptor (beta chain) was sequenced within a study of T-cell reconstitution after alpha-beta-depleted transplantation in children. The V gene's germline CDR1 is SGHDT and CDR2 YYEEEE. The CDR3 runs to 12 residues. Construction of the TCRbeta library involved unique molecular identifiers. TCRdb reprocessed the PCR reads with MiXCR, giving one entry per CDR3 protein. The sample has around 200,000 distinct CDR3 sequences, approximately 10% seen once. On this clonotype itself: This may be a read error: a much more frequent sequence differs by one nucleotide.

This receptor was taken from a child less than two years old with acute myeloid leukemia, due to receive a stem cell transplant. The J gene is TRBJ2-7, the V gene TRBV5-6; D perhaps matches TRBD1 (5 bases). The sequencing here drew on PBMCs, taken before TCRalphabeta/CD19-depleted stem cell transplant. CDR3 in DNA: TGTACCAGCAGTCCCACAAGGGGCGAGCAGTACTTC. The encoded protein is CTSSPTRGEQYF.